This entry lists 15 T cell receptor beta chains sequenced from one sample in a study of T cells after yellow fever vaccination. TCRdb re-called the 5' RACE reads with MiXCR, one entry per CDR3 protein. The sample lists fewer than 450,000 distinct CDR3 sequences, roughly 4.3% occurring once. This material consisted of PBMCs, taken 5 days after the yellow fever booster vaccination. The source of these receptors is a man aged 18 to 35 who received the YFV17D yellow fever vaccine.

The chain combines TRBV6-5 with TRBJ1-2; D gene ambiguous. The V gene lost 8 bases and the J gene lost 4 bases, with 20 bases spanning the gap. The germline V gene encodes CDR1 MNHEY and CDR2 SVGAGI. The CDR3 has 15 residues. Written as DNA, the CDR3 is TGTGCCAGCGGAGAGACCTTGGACCGGAGCTATGGCTACACCTTC. Translated, it gives CASGETLDRSYGYTF.

V is TRBV9 and J is TRBJ2-3, with D possibly being TRBD2 (7 bases). Trimming pared 6 bases from V and 1 base from J, leaving 18 bases between. CDR1 and CDR2 from the germline V gene are SGDLS and YYNGEE. This CDR3 has 16 residues. The CDR3 coding sequence is TGTGCCAGCACCCTTACAGGGAGGGGGGGCACAGATACGCAGTATTTT. Translating gives CASTLTGRGGTDTQYF.

This clonotype was seen a handful of times. The chain joins TRBV9 to TRBJ2-1; D ambiguous. This CDR3 contains 15 residues. V lost 0 bases and J 0 bases, leaving 7 bases between the germline ends. From germline, CDR1 is SGDLS and CDR2 YYNGEE. The CDR3 DNA is TGTGCCAGCAGCGTAGACCATAGCTCCTACAATGAGCAGTTCTTC. Amino acids: CASSVDHSSYNEQFF.

This clonotype was detected many times. The V call is TRBV11-2, the J call TRBJ2-3; D gene uncertain. The CDR3 totals 12 residues. V was shortened by 5 bases and J by 9 bases, with 12 bases between the two germline ends. Germline V gene sequence: CDR1 SGHAT, CDR2 FQNNGV. CDR3 sequence reads: CASSSSQLTQYF. CDR3 DNA sequence: TGTGCCAGCAGCAGTTCCCAACTCACGCAGTATTTT.

Many counts were recorded for this clonotype. V gene TRBV2 combines with J gene TRBJ2-3; tentative D call: TRBD2 (7 bases). Trimming shortened V by 4 bases and J by 6 bases, and 11 bases separated the two germline ends. Germline V gives CDR1 SNHLY, CDR2 FYNNEI. The CDR3 totals 13 residues. The chain's CDR3 is CASSGGGPDTQYF. CDR3 sequence (DNA): TGTGCCAGCAGTGGGGGGGGCCCGGATACGCAGTATTTT.

This clonotype was seen many times. In nucleotides, the CDR3 is TGTGCCAGCAGCTTGTTCAACAAACGGAATTCACCCCTCCACTTT. It translates to CASSLFNKRNSPLHF. This rearrangement joins TRBV7-9 to TRBJ1-6; D gene uncertain. The CDR3 loop spans 15 amino acids. V lost 3 bases to trimming and J lost 7 bases, with 13 bases between them. Germline CDR1 is SEHNR and CDR2 is FQNEAQ (reference sequence).

The chain recombines TRBV9 with TRBJ2-1, with D perhaps matching TRBD1 or TRBD2 (5 bases each). Germline V CDR1 and CDR2: SGDLS, YYNGEE. The CDR3 has 15 amino acids. V was clipped by 0 bases and J by 0 bases, with 7 bases between them. The CDR3 reads CASSVGDLSYNEQFF. CDR3 DNA sequence: TGTGCCAGCAGCGTAGGGGACCTCTCCTACAATGAGCAGTTCTTC.

The chain joins TRBV27 to TRBJ1-1; 8 bases are a match to TRBD1. Germline V gene data show CDR1 as MNHEY and CDR2 as SMNVEV (reference sequence). V trimming: 3 bases; J trimming: 11 bases; junction bases outside the gene matches: 8. CDR3 length: 13 amino acids. CDR3 protein: CASSFAPGGSAFF. Here the CDR3 DNA reads TGTGCCAGCAGTTTCGCCCCAGGGGGCAGCGCTTTCTTT.

The V gene is TRBV20-1, the J gene TRBJ2-2; D not certain. The V gene lost 0 bases and the J gene lost 7 bases, with 9 bases spanning the gap. Looked up from germline, CDR1 is DFQATT and CDR2 is SNEGSKA (reference sequence). This CDR3 is built from 13 residues. CDR3 sequence reads: CSARDRVIGELFF. In nucleotides, the CDR3 is TGCAGTGCTAGAGATAGGGTGATCGGGGAGCTGTTTTTT.

Note on this clonotype: This may be a read error: a much more frequent sequence differs by one nucleotide. The V and J genes are TRBV9 and TRBJ2-1; no clear D gene. Per the germline V gene, CDR1 is SGDLS and CDR2 is YYNGEE. The CDR3 is made up of 15 amino acids. In DNA form, the CDR3 reads TGTGCCAGCAGCGTAGGATCTTCGTCCTACTATGAGCAGTTCTTC. It is translated as CASSVGSSSYYEQFF.

This clonotype was counted only a few times. The chain links TRBV6-5 to TRBJ1-2; no definite D call. V shed 2 bases and J shed 6 bases, with 10 bases lying between them. Per the germline V gene, CDR1 is MNHEY and CDR2 is SVGAGI. This CDR3 comprises 13 residues. The CDR3 DNA reads as TGTGCCAGCAGTTACAGTGCACGGGATGGCTACACCTTC. The encoded protein is CASSYSARDGYTF.

This clonotype showed up just a few times. This sequence joins TRBV5-1 and TRBJ2-3, with 9 bases fitting TRBD2. Germline-derived CDR1 and CDR2 are SGHRS and YFSETQ. This CDR3 comprises 16 residues. The trim removed 0 bases at V and 5 bases at J, leaving 7 bases unmatched. The CDR3 coding sequence is TGCGCCAGCAGCTTGGCGGTAGCGGGGGTCGGAGATACGCAGTATTTT. Protein: CASSLAVAGVGDTQYF.

This clonotype has a count of ten or more. This chain links TRBV18 with TRBJ1-3; D is uncertain. V gave up 2 bases and J gave up 4 bases, with 3 bases separating them. The CDR3 consists of 12 residues. Germline V gives CDR1 KGHSH, CDR2 LQKENI. CDR3 sequence: CASSPRGNTIYF. Written as DNA, the CDR3 is TGTGCCAGCTCACCAAGGGGAAACACCATATATTTT.

V usage is TRBV28 and J usage is TRBJ1-2; D gene uncertain. This CDR3 has 12 residues. The germline V gene has CDR1 MDHEN and CDR2 SYDVKM. V was cut by 4 bases and J by 6 bases, with 9 bases left in between. The CDR3 DNA reads as TGTGCCAGCAGTTACTTGCAGAATGGCTACACCTTC. Encoded protein: CASSYLQNGYTF.

DNA of the CDR3: TGTGCCAGCAGTCAATCGGGCGGCGTGAATACGCAGTATTTT. It encodes CASSQSGGVNTQYF. V usage is TRBV6-5 and J usage is TRBJ2-3; D gene ambiguous. The V gene's germline CDR1 is MNHEY and CDR2 SVGAGI. The CDR3 runs 14 residues. Trimming took off 5 bases at V and 7 bases at J, with 16 bases between the two ends.